This T cell receptor (beta chain) was recorded in a study of human T cells and chemical hapten exposure. Overall study context: Affected patients, primarily female, had alopecia areata, totalis or universalis.

TCRdb recomputed calls from the RACE reads with MiXCR, one row per CDR3 protein. The sample holds tens of thousands of distinct CDR3 sequences, 10% to 13% seen once. Points on this clonotype: Its specificity is not known.

After removal of 3 bases from V and 6 bases from J, the junction contained 5 bases not matched to a gene. The CDR3 is 15 residues long. Germline V CDR1 and CDR2: MNHNS, SASEGT. The time point here: patch test 1, 2 weeks after DPC sensitization. Treatment reported: therapeutic diphenylcyclopropenone sensitization with weekly scalp DPC. The authors extracted total RNA from unfractionated whole blood. Study-level points and caveats: The formation of large CDR3 similarity clusters by expanded TCRs significantly exceeded that of controls. Sensitization with DPC brought no change to TCRs above 1 in 1000 in frequency.

The sample in question was whole blood, obtained in connection with sensitization to the hapten diphenylcyclopropenone (DPC). The TCR comes from a man aged 35-49 years with alopecia areata. Some clones in this sample may be carry-over from other donors' samples. This rearrangement joins TRBV6-1 to TRBJ1-4; 9 bases are a match to TRBD1. CDR3 region: CASSDSGTGHEKLFF. Here the CDR3 DNA reads TGTGCCAGCAGTGATTCCGGGACAGGGCATGAAAAACTGTTTTTT.